This TCR beta chain was recorded in a study of spatial heterogeneity in lung cancer. Notes on the study in general: Compared with follow-up, resection was when ubiquitous expanded tumor TCRs appeared in blood more.

The time point was: sample taken at primary tumor resection. Whole RNA came from tumor, nontumor lung or frozen PBMC and was sequenced without being sorted. Patients with untreated early-stage non-small cell lung cancer, numbering 72, were the donors. Remarks on this clonotype: What it binds is not known.

V shed 5 bases and J 1 base; nucleotides not matched to a gene: 11. Germline V gene sequence: CDR1 DFQATT, CDR2 SNEGSKA (reference sequence). The CDR3 extends over 16 amino acids. TCRdb re-called the 5' RACE reads through MiXCR, storing one row per CDR3 protein. The table has around 40,000 distinct CDR3 sequences, approximately 5.5% seen once. This chain uses TRBV20-1 with TRBJ2-5; TRBD2 matches at 9 bases. This sequence originates from a male donor with early-stage non-small cell lung cancer. The input for sequencing was PBMCs, taken at surgery. CDR3 loop: CSAQGLAGDLQETQYF. CDR3 nucleotides: TGCAGTGCTCAGGGGTTAGCGGGGGACCTCCAAGAGACCCAGTACTTC.